Following are 15 T cell receptor beta chains from one sample sequenced in a study of PD-1 blockade in classical Hodgkin lymphoma. Generated by immunoSEQ multiplex PCR, the TCRdb table keeps only in-frame clones and is missing some. There are tens of thousands of clones in the sample; about four fifths occur only once, and under 2% lies in the top ten. Every patient was affected by relapse after autologous stem cell transplantation, while exposure to brentuximab vedotin was not uniform. Researchers report purifying CD4+ T cells from thawed PBMCs by magnetic negative selection. The source was CD4+ T cells from blood, collected at baseline. The receptors were gathered from a human donor with classical Hodgkin lymphoma.

The chain couples TRBV18 to TRBJ1-5; 7 bases align to TRBD1. After removal of 4 bases from V and 10 bases from J, the junction contained 7 bases not matched to a gene. The CDR3 consists of 13 residues. Germline V lookup: CDR1 KGHSH, CDR2 LQKENI. The CDR3 sequence is CASSQGAQSPQHF. Written as DNA, the CDR3 is TGTGCCAGCTCACAGGGGGCCCAATCACCCCAGCATTTT.

The V and J genes are TRBV6-6 and TRBJ1-1; 7 bases are a match to TRBD1. Germline V gene lookup returns CDR1 MNHNY and CDR2 SVGAGI (reference sequence). The CDR3 loop spans 13 amino acids. V was pared by 11 bases and J by 10 bases, with 16 bases of the junction left unmatched. The CDR3 coding sequence is TGTGCCTCCAGGGGGGGATTGGGAGGAGCAGCTTTCTTT. It specifies CASRGGLGGAAFF.

This chain links TRBV25-1 with TRBJ2-3, with D hard to call. Trimming removed 4 bases from V and 0 bases from J, with 5 bases in between. There are 13 residues in the CDR3. Germline CDR1 is MGHDK and CDR2 is SYGVNS. CDR3 in amino acids: CASSATSTDTQYF. Written as DNA, the CDR3 is TGTGCCAGCAGTGCAACTAGCACAGATACGCAGTATTTT.

This chain joins TRBV7-2 and TRBJ2-3, with 10 bases identical to TRBD2. V dropped 3 bases and J dropped 5; count of bases not matched to a gene: 5. The CDR3 is 15 amino acids. The V gene's germline CDR1 is SGHTA and CDR2 FQGNSA. The CDR3, as DNA: TGTGCCAGCAGCTTTCTGGGACTAGCGAGAGATACGCAGTATTTT. This translates into CASSFLGLARDTQYF.

The chain employs TRBV19 and TRBJ2-7; tentative D call: TRBD2 (6 bases). The CDR3 spans 15 residues. Germline lookup yields CDR1 LNHDA and CDR2 SQIVND (reference sequence). V lost 4 bases, J lost 0 bases, and 13 bases lay in between. The CDR3 DNA is TGTGCCAGTAGTAAGCTATTGGGGGGCTCCTACGAGCAGTACTTC. As protein: CASSKLLGGSYEQYF.

The V gene is TRBV7-2, the J gene TRBJ1-5; the D gene is possibly TRBD1 (5 bases). V was pared by 1 base and J by 4 bases, with 11 bases between. The CDR3 spans 15 residues. The germline V gene has CDR1 SGHTA and CDR2 FQGNSA. CDR3 sequence: CASSLGVGENQPQHF. CDR3 in DNA: TGTGCCAGCAGCTTAGGGGTGGGGGAGAATCAGCCCCAGCATTTT.

This clone was observed once. The genes are TRBV4-3 and TRBJ2-1; TRBD1 or TRBD2 may be the D gene (5 bases each). Per the germline V gene, CDR1 is LGHNA and CDR2 is YSLEER. The CDR3 has 18 residues. The V end lost 3 bases, the J end lost 4 bases, and 22 bases lay between the germline ends. The CDR3 loop is CASSQIAGLDRGYNEQFF. CDR3 DNA: TGCGCCAGCAGCCAGATCGCCGGGCTAGACAGAGGGTACAATGAGCAGTTCTTC.

The chain employs TRBV18 and TRBJ2-5; D not resolved. CDR1 KGHSH and CDR2 LQKENI come from the germline V gene. V lost 0 bases to trimming and J lost 0 bases, with 8 bases between them. This CDR3 region has 15 residues. In DNA form, the CDR3 reads TGTGCCAGCTCACCACCGACCCGGTACCAAGAGACCCAGTACTTC. It codes for CASSPPTRYQETQYF.

The rearrangement joins TRBV27 to TRBJ1-1; D possibly corresponds to TRBD1 (5 bases). V was trimmed by 0 bases and J by 0 bases, leaving 11 bases between them. The germline V gene encodes CDR1 MNHEY and CDR2 SMNVEV (reference sequence). The CDR3 is made up of 16 amino acids. The CDR3 sequence: CASSLSPTGMNTEAFF. The CDR3 DNA sequence: TGTGCCAGCAGTTTATCCCCCACAGGTATGAACACTGAAGCTTTCTTT.

The rearrangement links TRBV18 to TRBJ2-7; D is unresolved. Trimming left V 3 bases short and J 6 bases short, with 15 bases between. CDR3 length: 14 amino acids. Looked up from germline, CDR1 is KGHSH and CDR2 is LQKENI. The CDR3 region is CASSPRYDASEQYF. In DNA form, the CDR3 reads TGTGCCAGCTCACCCCGATACGACGCAAGCGAGCAGTACTTC. The whole variable domain, remainder taken from reference TRBV18 and TRBJ2-7, is NAGVMQNPRHLVRRRGQEARLRCSPMKGHSHVYWYRQLPEEGLKFMVYLQKENIIDESGMPKERFSAEFPKEGPSILRIQQVVRGDSAAYFCASSPRYDASEQYFGPGTRLTVT.

The CDR3 region is CASSLGTGEYEQYF. The DNA of the CDR3 is TGTGCCAGCTCACTAGGGACAGGGGAATACGAGCAGTACTTC. The genes are TRBV18 and TRBJ2-7; 10 bases are shared with TRBD1. CDR3 length: 14 amino acids. Germline V gives CDR1 KGHSH, CDR2 LQKENI. Trimming took 4 bases from V and 4 from J; bases not matched to a gene: 4.

The J gene is TRBJ2-3, the V gene TRBV11-2; D is ambiguous. CDR3 size: 14 residues. Germline lookup yields CDR1 SGHAT and CDR2 FQNNGV. V lost 3 bases and J 2 bases, leaving 9 bases between the germline ends. CDR3 residues: CASSLNSYTDTQYF. Written as DNA, the CDR3 is TGTGCCAGCAGCTTGAATTCTTACACAGATACGCAGTATTTT.

This clone was seen a single time. J is TRBJ1-2 and V is TRBV6-4, with 10 bases matching TRBD1. The CDR3 totals 15 residues. Losses at the gene ends were 5 bases for V and 4 bases for J; bases not matched to a gene: 7. Germline CDR1 reads MRHNA; CDR2 reads SNTAGT. The CDR3 spells CASSPGQGLGYGYTF. Here the CDR3 DNA reads TGTGCCAGCAGTCCGGGACAGGGGTTAGGCTATGGCTACACCTTC.

The chain joins TRBV5-1 to TRBJ1-2; 7 nucleotides align to TRBD1. The CDR3 contains 13 residues. Germline V gives CDR1 SGHRS, CDR2 YFSETQ. V lost 4 bases, J lost 3 bases, and 3 bases stayed unmatched. Here the CDR3 reads CASSVGTDYGYTF. CDR3 DNA: TGCGCCAGCAGCGTAGGGACAGACTATGGCTACACCTTC. The full variable domain, in which reference TRBV5-1 and TRBJ1-2 provide the parts outside the CDR3, is KAGVTQTPRYLIKTRGQQVTLSCSPISGHRSVSWYQQTPGQGLQFLFEYFSETQRNKGNFPGRFSGRQFSNSRSEMNVSTLELGDSALYLCASSVGTDYGYTFGSGTRLTVV.

The rearrangement uses TRBV6-1 and TRBJ2-5, with a tentative D call TRBD1 (6 bases). CDR1 is MNHNS and CDR2 is SASEGT in the germline V gene. CDR3 length: 13 residues. The germline V and J ends were trimmed by 8 bases and 6 bases, with 16 bases remaining between them. CDR3 DNA sequence: TGTGCCAGCCGAGGGGCAGGGGCAAAGACCCAGTACTTC. It codes for CASRGAGAKTQYF.